Following are 21 T cell receptor beta chains from one sample sequenced in a study of beta chain features in type 1 diabetes. Study-wide points: When Type 1 diabetes patients were examined, their TCRB CDR3s proved moderately but significantly shorter in all four CD4+ subsets.

Their recognized antigens are unknown. Reverse transcribing all isolated RNA meant expressed TCRB transcripts were sequenced. Using immunoSEQ multiplex PCR, the repertoire was profiled, and TCRdb retains in-frame clones only, with some absent. The sample carries 11,000 to 15,000 clones, 65% recorded once. Material: stem cell memory CD4+ T cells from blood. These receptors all stem from a woman aged 18-29 years with type 1 diabetes.

The rearrangement uses TRBV30 and TRBJ2-3, with D possibly being TRBD2 (6 bases). The germline V gene has CDR1 GTSNPN and CDR2 SVGIG (reference sequence). The germline V and J ends were trimmed by 8 bases and 1 base, with 13 bases remaining between them. The CDR3 extends over 13 amino acids. The CDR3 DNA follows: TGTGCCCGACGTGGGGAGGGCACAGATACGCAGTATTTT. It specifies CARRGEGTDTQYF.

V is TRBV7-9 and J is TRBJ1-3; D unclear. Germline V lookup: CDR1 SEHNR, CDR2 FQNEAQ (reference sequence). Deletions cut 3 bases from V and 0 bases from J, with 6 bases between. This CDR3 region has 14 residues. The CDR3: CASSLRSSGNTIYF. CDR3 in DNA: TGTGCCAGCAGCTTGAGAAGCTCTGGAAACACCATATATTTT.

V and J are TRBV4-2 and TRBJ1-4; D is undetermined. Deletions cut 0 bases from V and 7 bases from J, with 15 bases between. CDR1 LGHNA and CDR2 YNFKEQ come from the germline V gene. This CDR3 region has 16 residues. CDR3: CASSQDRVPPTEKLFF. DNA for the CDR3: TGTGCCAGCAGCCAAGACCGGGTTCCCCCAACTGAAAAACTGTTTTTT.

The chain recombines TRBV4-3 with TRBJ1-6; maybe TRBD1 (6 bases). CDR3 length equals 15 residues. CDR1 and CDR2 (germline): LGHNA, YSLEER. Trimming stripped 0 bases from V and 10 bases from J, with 13 bases between. CDR3 nucleotides: TGCGCCAGCAGCCAAGAACCCACAGGGAGATCACCCCTCCACTTT. Translating gives CASSQEPTGRSPLHF.

The rearrangement joins TRBV7-2 to TRBJ1-4, with 9 bases matching TRBD1. The trim removed 4 bases at V and 6 bases at J, leaving 3 bases unmatched. CDR3 length equals 14 residues. From germline, CDR1 is SGHTA and CDR2 FQGNSA. The CDR3 coding sequence is TGTGCCAGCAGCTGGGACAGGGTGGATGAAAAACTGTTTTTT. Residues: CASSWDRVDEKLFF.

J is TRBJ2-1 and V is TRBV20-1; D unresolved. The V gene lost 5 bases and the J gene lost 6 bases, with 5 bases spanning the gap. The CDR3 runs 10 residues. Germline V CDR1 and CDR2: DFQATT, SNEGSKA (reference sequence). The CDR3 spells CSAASNEQFF. The CDR3 DNA is TGCAGTGCTGCTAGCAATGAGCAGTTCTTC.

The V and J genes are TRBV11-2 and TRBJ2-1, with 12 bases identical to TRBD2. This CDR3 has 16 amino acids. The V gene's germline CDR1 is SGHAT and CDR2 FQNNGV. The V segment lost 4 bases and the J segment 10 bases; nucleotides outside the gene matches: 11. In nucleotides, the CDR3 is TGTGCCAGCAGCTACGGTGGGGCTAGCGGGGGGGTAGAGCAGTTCTTC. Translated, it gives CASSYGGASGGVEQFF.

Concerning this clone itself: At one boundary the junction diverges from the germline segment, which might be a read error. This chain connects TRBV20-1 to TRBJ2-7; D gene unclear. The germline V gene has CDR1 DFQATT and CDR2 SNEGSKA (reference sequence). This CDR3 comprises 10 residues. The CDR3 nucleotides read TGCAGTGCTAGAGATCGCAACAGTTTGTTC. It yields the protein CSARDRNSLF.

CDR3 residues: CASSSGGETQYF. In DNA form, the CDR3 reads TGTGCCAGCAGTAGCGGGGGCGAGACCCAGTACTTC. The chain uses TRBV2 and TRBJ2-5; 8 bases match TRBD2. Losses at the gene ends were 5 bases for V and 5 bases for J; bases not matched to a gene: 1. This CDR3 is 12 amino acids long. Germline-derived CDR1 and CDR2 are SNHLY and FYNNEI. The entire variable domain, with the rest obtained from reference TRBV2 and TRBJ2-5, is as follows: EPEVTQTPSHQVTQMGQEVILRCVPISNHLYFYWYRQILGQKVEFLVSFYNNEISEKSEIFDDQFSVERPDGSNFTLKIRSTKLEDSAMYFCASSSGGETQYFGPGTRLLVL.

This chain uses TRBV18 with TRBJ2-3; no clear D gene. Per the germline V gene, CDR1 is KGHSH and CDR2 is LQKENI. This CDR3 spans 18 amino acids. V lost 1 base to trimming and J lost 0 bases, with 17 bases between them. CDR3 sequence: CASSPLDVLSTSTDTQYF. The CDR3, as DNA: TGTGCCAGCTCACCACTCGATGTATTGAGCACTAGCACAGATACGCAGTATTTT.

The chain is built from TRBV9 and TRBJ1-5; D is possibly TRBD1 (5 bases). Germline-derived CDR1 and CDR2 are SGDLS and YYNGEE. The V end was cut by 4 bases, the J end by 3 bases, with 17 bases between. This CDR3 comprises 16 residues. DNA for the CDR3: TGTGCCAGCAGCCCGGGGGGGACGGTTCTCAATCAGCCCCAGCATTTT. Translating gives CASSPGGTVLNQPQHF.

The V gene is TRBV2, the J gene TRBJ1-1; 8 nucleotides align to TRBD1. J was trimmed by 5 bases and V by 7 bases; bases with no gene match: 9. The germline gives CDR1 SNHLY, CDR2 FYNNEI. The CDR3 is 14 residues long. CDR3: CASNLGTGGTEAFF. The DNA for the CDR3 is TGTGCCAGCAACCTAGGGACAGGCGGTACTGAAGCTTTCTTT.

V and J are TRBV7-2 and TRBJ1-5, with a tentative D call TRBD1 (5 bases). From germline, CDR1 is SGHTA and CDR2 FQGNSA. Trimming left V 0 bases short and J 8 bases short, with 14 bases between. The CDR3 totals 15 residues. CDR3 in DNA: TGTGCCAGCAGCTTAGCAGGACACAAAGGGGAGCCCCAGCATTTT. Protein product: CASSLAGHKGEPQHF. Full variable domain (missing parts from reference TRBV7-2 and TRBJ1-5): GAGVSQSPSNKVTEKGKDVELRCDPISGHTALYWYRQSLGQGLEFLIYFQGNSAPDKSGLPSDRFSAERTGGSVSTLTIQRTQQEDSAVYLCASSLAGHKGEPQHFGDGTRLSIL.

The chain recombines TRBV14 with TRBJ1-3; D remains unclear. Germline-derived CDR1 and CDR2 are SGHDN and FVKESK. This CDR3 comprises 14 residues. V was clipped by 0 bases and J by 3 bases, with 6 bases between them. CDR3 nucleotide sequence: TGTGCCAGCAGCCAAGATCTTCGTGGAAACACCATATATTTT. This translates into CASSQDLRGNTIYF.

V and J are TRBV18 and TRBJ1-4; TRBD1 agrees at 8 bases. With V trimmed by 6 bases and J by 8 bases, 14 bases remained unmatched. Germline V gives CDR1 KGHSH, CDR2 LQKENI. This CDR3 spans 16 amino acids. CDR3 sequence (DNA): TGTGCCAGCTCCCCGACAGGGGAAGCCTCGGGGGAAAAACTGTTTTTT. Protein product: CASSPTGEASGEKLFF.

This clone was seen just once. The chain links TRBV11-3 to TRBJ2-7, with a weak D call TRBD2 (6 bases). Trimming pared 7 bases from V and 5 bases from J, leaving 18 bases between. From germline, CDR1 is SGHNT and CDR2 YENEEA. This CDR3 has 14 amino acids. CDR3 residues: CASTSSEGGHEQYF. Here the CDR3 DNA reads TGTGCCAGCACCTCCTCGGAGGGTGGCCACGAGCAGTACTTC.

V and J are TRBV25-1 and TRBJ1-3; TRBD1 matches 8 bases. The CDR3 consists of 15 residues. Germline V lookup: CDR1 MGHDK, CDR2 SYGVNS. Trimming at V came to 3 bases and at J to 2 bases, leaving 3 bases not matched to a gene. CDR3 sequence reads: CASSDPRGPGNTIYF. Here the CDR3 DNA reads TGTGCCAGCAGTGATCCCAGGGGGCCTGGAAACACCATATATTTT. Looking up the rest from reference TRBV25-1 and TRBJ1-3 gives the full variable domain: EADIYQTPRYLVIGTGKKITLECSQTMGHDKMYWYQQDPGMELHLIHYSYGVNSTEKGDLSSESTVSRIRTEHFPLTLESARPSHTSQYLCASSDPRGPGNTIYFGEGSWLTVV.

This clone was picked up a small number of times. V is TRBV29-1 and J is TRBJ2-1; D gene unclear. The CDR3 is 11 amino acids. V was pared by 4 bases and J by 9 bases, with 10 bases between. Germline assignment: CDR1 SQVTM and CDR2 ANQGSEA. CDR3 in DNA: TGCAGCGTTGGGAAGCGTCCTGAGCAGTTCTTC. This translates into CSVGKRPEQFF.

The chain links TRBV18 to TRBJ1-1; TRBD1 aligns across 9 bases. The junction had 11 bases not matched to a gene; V was cut back by 2 bases and J by 4 bases. This CDR3 is built from 17 residues. Germline CDR1 is KGHSH and CDR2 is LQKENI. The CDR3 loop reads CASSPKYTGGGVTEAFF. The CDR3 nucleotides are TGTGCCAGCTCACCAAAATACACAGGGGGCGGGGTCACTGAAGCTTTCTTT. The full variable domain, with the rest looked up from reference TRBV18 and TRBJ1-1, is NAGVMQNPRHLVRRRGQEARLRCSPMKGHSHVYWYRQLPEEGLKFMVYLQKENIIDESGMPKERFSAEFPKEGPSILRIQQVVRGDSAAYFCASSPKYTGGGVTEAFFGQGTRLTVV.

V usage is TRBV30 and J usage is TRBJ2-7, with D perhaps TRBD2 (5 bases). This CDR3 is built from 12 residues. Germline lookup yields CDR1 GTSNPN and CDR2 SVGIG (reference sequence). The V end was cut by 4 bases, the J end by 4 bases, with 11 bases between. CDR3 in DNA: TGTGCCTGGAATCGGGGAAGGTACGAGCAGTACTTC. Translated: CAWNRGRYEQYF.

The chain recombines TRBV14 with TRBJ2-3; D gene uncertain. Germline assignment: CDR1 SGHDN and CDR2 FVKESK. Trimming removed 4 bases at V and 5 bases at J, with 13 bases between. This CDR3 is built from 14 residues. The CDR3 sequence is CASSRNRVGDTQYF. The CDR3 coding sequence is TGTGCCAGCAGCCGGAACCGGGTAGGAGATACGCAGTATTTT.